A selection of T cell receptor beta chains follows, all from one sample in a study of T cells after yellow fever vaccination. One entry per CDR3 protein results from TCRdb running MiXCR on the 5' RACE reads. Here the sample spans fewer than 450,000 distinct CDR3 sequences, around a tenth being singletons. Source: PBMCs, taken on the day of the first yellow fever vaccination. These receptors originate from a man in his late teens or twenties who received the YFV17D yellow fever vaccine. CDR3s include the opening cysteine and the closing phenylalanine or tryptophan. D genes are given only for firm matches. The size of a clone is reported for some rows only, either as once, few or many, or as a class for expanded clones.

14,-,-,TRBJ2-5,TRBV7-3,CASSLGRGEETQYF,TGTGCCAGCAGCCTCGGGCGGGGCGAAGAGACCCAGTACTTC
13,TRBD1,-,TRBJ1-2,TRBV5-5,CASRTTGDYGYTF,TGTGCCAGCCGAACGACAGGGGACTATGGCTACACCTTC
21,TRBD2,few,TRBJ2-1,TRBV11-2,CASSLDRFRGGRLSSYNEQFF,TGTGCCAGCAGCTTAGATCGGTTTCGGGGGGGGAGATTGAGCTCCTACAATGAGCAGTTCTTC
15,-,few,TRBJ2-2,TRBV5-1,CASRQTGLNTGELFF,TGCGCCAGCAGACAGACAGGCCTGAACACCGGGGAGCTGTTTTTT
13,-,many,TRBJ2-7,TRBV27,CASRKTGLDEQYF,TGTGCCAGCAGGAAAACAGGGCTCGACGAGCAGTACTTC
17,TRBD2,-,TRBJ2-7,TRBV12-3/TRBV12-4,CASSFRLAGGSPYEQYF,TGTGCCAGCAGTTTTAGGCTAGCGGGGGGTTCGCCCTACGAGCAGTACTTC
15,TRBD1,many,TRBJ2-1,TRBV20-1,CSASFPPGGYGEQFF,TGCAGTGCCAGCTTCCCGCCAGGGGGCTATGGTGAGCAGTTCTTC
14,-,few,TRBJ1-2,TRBV25-1,CASTPDPVGYGYTF,TGTGCCAGCACCCCAGACCCGGTAGGCTATGGCTACACCTTC
14,-,-,TRBJ1-1,TRBV5-1,CASSRVGDGTEAFF,TGCGCCAGCAGCCGGGTAGGGGATGGCACTGAAGCTTTCTTT
14,-,few,TRBJ2-1,TRBV12-3/TRBV12-4,CASSLMGGNNEQFF,TGTGCCAGCAGTTTAATGGGGGGTAACAATGAGCAGTTCTTC
16,-,-,TRBJ1-2,TRBV4-3,CASSQDPHRATYGYTF,TGCGCCAGCAGCCAAGACCCCCACAGGGCGACCTATGGCTACACCTTC
15,-,few,TRBJ2-2,TRBV6-2/TRBV6-3,CASSWGTLDTGELFF,TGTGCCAGCAGTTGGGGGACCTTGGATACCGGGGAGCTGTTTTTT
11,-,many,TRBJ2-7,TRBV5-1,CASSEGSEQYF,TGCGCCAGCAGTGAGGGGTCCGAGCAGTACTTC
15,TRBD1,many,TRBJ2-1,TRBV12-3/TRBV12-4,CASTSGTGGVNEQFF,TGTGCCAGCACCTCCGGGACAGGGGGCGTGAATGAGCAGTTCTTC
15,-,few,TRBJ2-1,TRBV9,CASTPTPGGRNEQFF,TGTGCCAGCACTCCCACCCCGGGGGGCCGTAATGAGCAGTTCTTC
18,TRBD2,few,TRBJ2-7,TRBV6-1,CASSESGLAGILSYEQYF,TGTGCCAGCAGTGAATCGGGACTAGCGGGGATACTCTCCTACGAGCAGTACTTC
12,-,few,TRBJ1-2,TRBV18,CASSPPESGYTF,TGTGCCAGCTCACCACCGGAAAGTGGCTACACCTTC
15,-,few,TRBJ2-2,TRBV5-4,CASSLGVENTGELFF,TGTGCCAGCAGCTTGGGGGTAGAGAACACCGGGGAGCTGTTTTTT
20,-,few,TRBJ2-3,TRBV12-3/TRBV12-4,CASSLPTRSLGPRRTDTQYF,TGTGCCAGCAGCCTTCCGACTAGAAGTTTAGGCCCCCGTCGAACAGATACGCAGTATTTT
16,-,-,TRBJ2-3,TRBV11-1,CASSLRDSHPEDTQYF,TGTGCCAGCAGCCTCCGGGACTCTCATCCCGAGGATACGCAGTATTTT
14,-,few,TRBJ1-4,TRBV4-3,CASSQDYSLEKLFF,TGCGCCAGCAGCCAAGATTACAGCCTCGAAAAACTGTTTTTT
15,TRBD2,-,TRBJ2-7,TRBV6-1,CASSERSGASYEQYF,TGTGCCAGCAGTGAAAGAAGCGGGGCGTCGTACGAGCAGTACTTC
13,-,-,TRBJ2-5,TRBV7-3,CASSLRGQENQYF,TGTGCCAGCAGCCTGCGGGGTCAAGAGAACCAGTACTTC
15,-,few,TRBJ2-7,TRBV4-3,CASSRDTWGLHEQYF,TGCGCCAGCAGCCGGGACACCTGGGGCCTCCACGAGCAGTACTTC
13,-,few,TRBJ1-5,TRBV6-2/TRBV6-3,CASRLQGNQPQHF,TGTGCCAGCAGGCTACAGGGCAATCAGCCCCAGCATTTT
16,-,-,TRBJ1-1,TRBV5-1,CASSLVRGQVADEAFF,TGCGCCAGCAGCTTGGTCAGGGGCCAGGTAGCGGATGAAGCTTTCTTT
15,TRBD2,few,TRBJ2-1,TRBV7-2,CASSWGLAGANEQFF,TGTGCCAGCAGCTGGGGACTAGCGGGGGCCAATGAGCAGTTCTTC
13,-,-,TRBJ2-7,TRBV7-8,CASSLRGHYEQYF,TGTGCCAGCAGCTTACGGGGCCATTACGAGCAGTACTTC
15,TRBD1,few,TRBJ1-2,TRBV2,CASTRTYTGDYGYTF,TGTGCCAGCACCCGAACTTATACAGGGGACTATGGCTACACCTTC
14,-,many,TRBJ2-2,TRBV12-3/TRBV12-4,CASSSNGATGELFF,TGTGCCAGCAGCTCCAATGGGGCCACCGGGGAGCTGTTTTTT
15,TRBD2,many,TRBJ2-1,TRBV7-2,CASSLMAGGNNEQFF,TGTGCCAGCAGCTTAATGGCGGGGGGGAACAATGAGCAGTTCTTC
15,-,-,TRBJ1-1,TRBV4-1,CASSPSRGENTEAFF,TGCGCCAGCAGCCCTAGTAGGGGGGAGAACACTGAAGCTTTCTTT
18,-,-,TRBJ2-3,TRBV4-3,CASSQERQRAVLPGTQYF,TGCGCCAGCAGCCAAGAGAGGCAGCGGGCAGTCCTTCCAGGTACGCAGTATTTT
16,-,few,TRBJ1-3,TRBV6-5,CASSYLPPGDGNTIYF,TGTGCCAGCAGTTACTTACCCCCAGGGGACGGAAACACCATATATTTT
15,-,-,TRBJ2-3,TRBV7-9,CASSLVRLAVDTQYF,TGTGCCAGCAGCTTAGTCCGGCTAGCAGTAGATACGCAGTATTTT
16,-,-,TRBJ1-5,TRBV20-1,CSARDSGGRYNQPQHF,TGCAGTGCTAGAGATTCCGGGGGGCGATATAATCAGCCCCAGCATTTT
17,TRBD2,-,TRBJ2-1,TRBV6-5,CASSYGIAGGSNNEQFF,TGTGCCAGCAGTTACGGAATAGCGGGGGGGTCTAACAATGAGCAGTTCTTC
17,TRBD2,-,TRBJ2-1,TRBV5-5,CASSCPGGLAGCNEQFF,TGTGCCAGCAGCTGCCCAGGGGGACTAGCGGGTTGCAATGAGCAGTTCTTC
13,-,-,TRBJ1-5,TRBV7-2,CASSQHGNQPQHF,TGTGCCAGCAGCCAGCACGGGAATCAGCCCCAGCATTTT
13,-,-,TRBJ2-2,TRBV29-1,CSGGVRGTGELFF,TGCAGCGGGGGGGTCAGAGGAACCGGGGAGCTGTTTTTT
15,-,few,TRBJ2-5,TRBV5-6,CASSRTGRLQETQYF,TGTGCCAGCAGCAGAACGGGACGGCTTCAAGAGACCCAGTACTTC
16,TRBD1,-,TRBJ1-2,TRBV7-2,CASSSSSRTGVYGYTF,TGTGCCAGCAGCTCCTCGTCGAGGACAGGGGTTTATGGCTACACCTTC
13,TRBD1,-,TRBJ2-7,TRBV5-5,CASSRTTGGEQYF,TGTGCCAGCAGCAGGACCACAGGGGGCGAGCAGTACTTC
16,TRBD1,few,TRBJ1-3,TRBV4-3,CASRLGTEDSGNTIYF,TGCGCCAGCCGCCTCGGGACAGAAGACTCTGGAAACACCATATATTTT
14,-,-,TRBJ1-1,TRBV3-1,CASSREDLNTEAFF,TGTGCCAGCAGCCGGGAGGATTTGAACACTGAAGCTTTCTTT
12,-,many,TRBJ2-4,TRBV7-2,CASSPPGNIQYF,TGTGCCAGCAGCCCCCCGGGAAACATTCAGTACTTC
15,TRBD1,few,TRBJ2-5,TRBV11-2,CASSLVGTGGETQYF,TGTGCCAGCAGCTTAGTGGGGACAGGGGGCGAGACCCAGTACTTC
15,-,few,TRBJ2-5,TRBV20-1,CSATDASGPQETQYF,TGCAGTGCTACAGACGCGTCGGGGCCCCAAGAGACCCAGTACTTC
15,-,many,TRBJ2-1,TRBV4-3,CASSQGTASYNEQFF,TGCGCCAGCAGCCAAGGGACAGCTTCCTACAATGAGCAGTTCTTC
11,-,-,TRBJ2-1,TRBV24-1,CATSDLREQFF,TGTGCCACCAGTGATTTGCGTGAGCAGTTCTTC
16,-,-,TRBJ2-3,TRBV4-3,CASSRRDDSPTDTQYF,TGCGCCAGCAGTCGGAGAGATGACTCACCCACAGATACGCAGTATTTT
14,TRBD2,few,TRBJ2-1,TRBV10-3,CAISAVGGGNEQFF,TGTGCCATCAGTGCTGTGGGGGGGGGCAATGAGCAGTTCTTC
15,-,few,TRBJ1-1,TRBV18,CASSQSFLTNTEAFF,TGTGCCAGCTCACAGTCTTTCCTAACTAACACTGAAGCTTTCTTT
15,-,few,TRBJ2-2,TRBV5-4,CASSPGGEVTGELFF,TGTGCCAGCAGCCCGGGGGGCGAGGTCACCGGGGAGCTGTTTTTT